The rows below give T cell receptor beta chains drawn from one sample of a study of blood T cell repertoires in COVID-19. Sequencing used immunoSEQ multiplex PCR; TCRdb keeps in-frame clones, though not all of them. The data show some 150,000 clones, 80% to 90% seen once. The sample taken for sequencing was peripheral blood. These receptors were obtained from a man aged 45-65 years who had recovered from COVID-19. Each CDR3 is given with its conserved first and last residue. The order of the fields is clone size, D gene, J gene, V gene, CDR3 DNA, CDR3 protein. The D gene is left open where the match is weak. Clone size is stated in some rows and not others, as once, few, many or a class when expanded.

clone size: -
D gene: -
J gene: TRBJ1-4
V gene: TRBV30
CDR3 DNA: TGTGCCTGGAGTGGGGGCTCCGTAACAACTAATGAAAAACTGTTTTTT
CDR3 protein: CAWSGGSVTTNEKLFF

clone size: -
D gene: -
J gene: TRBJ2-7
V gene: TRBV29-1
CDR3 DNA: TGCAGCGTTGAAGATCGGATAGCAGGGTCAGGCTCCGAGCAGTACTTC
CDR3 protein: CSVEDRIAGSGSEQYF

clone size: many
D gene: -
J gene: TRBJ1-6
V gene: TRBV6-4
CDR3 DNA: TGTGCCAGCAGTGACTCGACAAATTCACCCCTCCACTTT
CDR3 protein: CASSDSTNSPLHF

clone size: -
D gene: TRBD2
J gene: TRBJ2-7
V gene: TRBV9
CDR3 DNA: TGTGCCAGCAGCGGTAGCGGGGGGGTGCCCCGGTACGAGCAGTACTTC
CDR3 protein: CASSGSGGVPRYEQYF

clone size: -
D gene: -
J gene: TRBJ2-3
V gene: TRBV7-9
CDR3 DNA: TGTGCCAGCAGCTTCGACAGGTTCACAGATACGCAGTATTTT
CDR3 protein: CASSFDRFTDTQYF

clone size: -
D gene: -
J gene: TRBJ1-6
V gene: TRBV6-5
CDR3 DNA: TGTGCCAGCAGCTTGGGCAGTGAAGTTGACTCACCCCTCCACTTT
CDR3 protein: CASSLGSEVDSPLHF

clone size: -
D gene: TRBD1
J gene: TRBJ1-6
V gene: TRBV5-1
CDR3 DNA: TGCGCCAGCAGCGAACAGGGGCCGGATTCACCCCTCCACTTT
CDR3 protein: CASSEQGPDSPLHF

clone size: -
D gene: -
J gene: TRBJ1-1
V gene: TRBV6-5
CDR3 DNA: TGTGCCAGCAGTTACCTGCCAGAGAACACTGAAGCTTTCTTT
CDR3 protein: CASSYLPENTEAFF

clone size: -
D gene: -
J gene: TRBJ2-7
V gene: TRBV5-1
CDR3 DNA: TGCGCCAAAACACAATCACGTAGCCGGTACTCCTACGAGCAGTACTTC
CDR3 protein: CAKTQSRSRYSYEQYF

clone size: -
D gene: TRBD1
J gene: TRBJ1-6
V gene: TRBV5-6
CDR3 DNA: TGTGCCAGCAGCTTGGGAGGAGGGGGCAATTCACCCCTCCACTTT
CDR3 protein: CASSLGGGGNSPLHF

clone size: once
D gene: -
J gene: TRBJ2-5
V gene: TRBV6-2/TRBV6-3
CDR3 DNA: TGTGCCAGCAGTTACGGGAGACTAGTGCAGACCCAGTACTTC
CDR3 protein: CASSYGRLVQTQYF

clone size: -
D gene: -
J gene: TRBJ1-1
V gene: TRBV29-1
CDR3 DNA: TGCAGCGTCGTACAGTGGAACACTGAAGCTTTCTTT
CDR3 protein: CSVVQWNTEAFF

clone size: -
D gene: -
J gene: TRBJ1-1
V gene: TRBV6-5
CDR3 DNA: TGTGCCACCACCCCGGTCGCAGGTCGGTTCACTGAAGCTTTCTTT
CDR3 protein: CATTPVAGRFTEAFF

clone size: -
D gene: -
J gene: TRBJ2-2
V gene: TRBV9
CDR3 DNA: TGTGCCAGCAGCGTAGAAGTCCGAGCAGGGGCCGGGGAGCTGTTTTTT
CDR3 protein: CASSVEVRAGAGELFF

clone size: once
D gene: TRBD1
J gene: TRBJ2-7
V gene: TRBV5-4
CDR3 DNA: TGTGCCAGCAGCGCCGGACAGGGGGCCAACGAGCAGTACTTC
CDR3 protein: CASSAGQGANEQYF

clone size: -
D gene: TRBD1
J gene: TRBJ1-2
V gene: TRBV7-9
CDR3 DNA: TGTGCCAGCAGCCTACAGGGGGTTCAGTCGTATGGCTACACCTTC
CDR3 protein: CASSLQGVQSYGYTF

clone size: -
D gene: TRBD2
J gene: TRBJ2-5
V gene: TRBV4-3
CDR3 DNA: TGCGCCAGCAGCCGTCAATGGCGGGGGGGCCGTTCTCTGGAGACCCAGTACTTC
CDR3 protein: CASSRQWRGGRSLETQYF

clone size: -
D gene: TRBD1
J gene: TRBJ2-2
V gene: TRBV24-1
CDR3 DNA: TGTGCCACCAGTGACTCCCCGGACAGGGTCGGCGGGGAGCTGTTTTTT
CDR3 protein: CATSDSPDRVGGELFF

clone size: -
D gene: TRBD1
J gene: TRBJ2-7
V gene: TRBV6-6
CDR3 DNA: TGTGCCAGCAGTTTTCCGGGACAGGGCTACGAGCAGTACTTC
CDR3 protein: CASSFPGQGYEQYF

clone size: once
D gene: -
J gene: TRBJ2-5
V gene: TRBV7-9
CDR3 DNA: TGTGCCAGCAGCTACGGACAGAAAGAGACCCAGTACTTC
CDR3 protein: CASSYGQKETQYF

clone size: -
D gene: -
J gene: TRBJ1-4
V gene: TRBV6-5
CDR3 DNA: TGTGCCAGCCATATTTGGGGCTCTAATGAAAAACTGTTTTTT
CDR3 protein: CASHIWGSNEKLFF

clone size: -
D gene: TRBD1
J gene: TRBJ1-6
V gene: TRBV4-3
CDR3 DNA: TGCGCCAGCAGCCATTTAGGGACAGGGGATAATTCACCCCTCCACTTT
CDR3 protein: CASSHLGTGDNSPLHF

clone size: -
D gene: -
J gene: TRBJ2-5
V gene: TRBV6-4
CDR3 DNA: TGTGCCAGCAGTGCGACAACCGGAGAGACCCAGTACTTC
CDR3 protein: CASSATTGETQYF

clone size: -
D gene: -
J gene: TRBJ2-6
V gene: TRBV19
CDR3 DNA: TGTGCCAGTAGTATAGGGGGCAGGGCCGGGGCCAACGTCCTGACTTTC
CDR3 protein: CASSIGGRAGANVLTF

clone size: -
D gene: -
J gene: TRBJ1-1
V gene: TRBV7-9
CDR3 DNA: TGTGCCAGCAGCTTAGGTCAGGTCTACACTGAAGCTTTCTTT
CDR3 protein: CASSLGQVYTEAFF

clone size: -
D gene: TRBD1
J gene: TRBJ1-5
V gene: TRBV30
CDR3 DNA: TGTGCCTCCAGGCCTCCCCCCCTACAGGGGAATCAGCCCCAGCATTTT
CDR3 protein: CASRPPPLQGNQPQHF

clone size: -
D gene: TRBD1
J gene: TRBJ2-7
V gene: TRBV2
CDR3 DNA: TGTGCCAGCAGTGGGGACAGGGGTGCGTACGAGCAGTACTTC
CDR3 protein: CASSGDRGAYEQYF

clone size: -
D gene: -
J gene: TRBJ1-2
V gene: TRBV18
CDR3 DNA: TGTGCCAGCAGGAGGGATTCTAACTATGGCTACACCTTC
CDR3 protein: CASRRDSNYGYTF

clone size: -
D gene: -
J gene: TRBJ2-3
V gene: TRBV7-2
CDR3 DNA: TGTGCCAGCAGCTTTACTGTCGCAGATACGCAGTATTTT
CDR3 protein: CASSFTVADTQYF

clone size: -
D gene: TRBD1
J gene: TRBJ1-2
V gene: TRBV30
CDR3 DNA: TGTGCCTGGAGCCCCGGGACAGGGGGGCACTATGGCTACACCTTC
CDR3 protein: CAWSPGTGGHYGYTF

clone size: once
D gene: -
J gene: TRBJ1-2
V gene: TRBV11-3
CDR3 DNA: TGTGCCAGCAGCCCGCGGCAGTCTAACTATGGCTACACCTTC
CDR3 protein: CASSPRQSNYGYTF

clone size: -
D gene: TRBD2
J gene: TRBJ2-3
V gene: TRBV4-3
CDR3 DNA: TGCGCCAGCAGCCAAGTAGCGGGGGGGCCAACAGATACGCAGTATTTT
CDR3 protein: CASSQVAGGPTDTQYF

clone size: -
D gene: -
J gene: TRBJ1-5
V gene: TRBV4-1
CDR3 DNA: TGCGCCAGCAGCCAAGACCAGAGAGGGTCCGAGCCCCAGCATTTT
CDR3 protein: CASSQDQRGSEPQHF

clone size: -
D gene: TRBD1
J gene: TRBJ2-1
V gene: TRBV5-4
CDR3 DNA: TGTGCCAGCAGCTTGAAATTCAACAGGGGGTCTAATGAGCAGTTCTTC
CDR3 protein: CASSLKFNRGSNEQFF

clone size: -
D gene: TRBD1
J gene: TRBJ1-5
V gene: TRBV19
CDR3 DNA: TGTGCCAGTAGTGCCCGGGACAGGGGATCGTGGCCCCAGCATTTT
CDR3 protein: CASSARDRGSWPQHF

clone size: -
D gene: -
J gene: TRBJ1-2
V gene: TRBV6-2/TRBV6-3
CDR3 DNA: TGTGCCAGCAGCCAGGACAGTAACTATGGCTACACCTTC
CDR3 protein: CASSQDSNYGYTF

clone size: -
D gene: -
J gene: TRBJ2-3
V gene: TRBV5-8
CDR3 DNA: TGTGCCAGCAGCTTGTGGGTAGCGGCGAACACAGATACGCAGTATTTT
CDR3 protein: CASSLWVAANTDTQYF

clone size: -
D gene: -
J gene: TRBJ1-4
V gene: TRBV27
CDR3 DNA: TGTGCCAGCAGTTTACAGGGGAACTATAATGAAAAACTGTTTTTT
CDR3 protein: CASSLQGNYNEKLFF

clone size: few
D gene: -
J gene: TRBJ1-1
V gene: TRBV19
CDR3 DNA: TGTGCCAGTAGTAGCGGCAGAACTAACACTGAAGCTTTCTTT
CDR3 protein: CASSSGRTNTEAFF

clone size: once
D gene: -
J gene: TRBJ1-2
V gene: TRBV15
CDR3 DNA: TGTGCCACCAGCAGAGATCGCAGTGACTATGGCTACACCTTC
CDR3 protein: CATSRDRSDYGYTF

clone size: -
D gene: TRBD1
J gene: TRBJ2-1
V gene: TRBV7-2
CDR3 DNA: TGTGCCAGCAGCAAGACAGGGGACCACAATGAGCAGTTCTTC
CDR3 protein: CASSKTGDHNEQFF

clone size: -
D gene: TRBD2
J gene: TRBJ2-1
V gene: TRBV2
CDR3 DNA: TGTGCCAGCAGTGAAGTGGCGGGGGGGGTCAATGAGCAGTTCTTC
CDR3 protein: CASSEVAGGVNEQFF

clone size: -
D gene: -
J gene: TRBJ1-2
V gene: TRBV9
CDR3 DNA: TGTGCCAGCAGCCCTCGGACGGAAAGGGGCAGCTACACCTTC
CDR3 protein: CASSPRTERGSYTF

clone size: -
D gene: TRBD1
J gene: TRBJ2-2
V gene: TRBV27
CDR3 DNA: TGTGCCAGCCGGGGACAGGGGACAACCGGGGAGCTGTTTTTT
CDR3 protein: CASRGQGTTGELFF

clone size: -
D gene: TRBD2
J gene: TRBJ2-1
V gene: TRBV29-1
CDR3 DNA: TGCAGCGTTGCGAAGCGGGGGGCCCCAAATGAGCAGTTCTTC
CDR3 protein: CSVAKRGAPNEQFF

clone size: once
D gene: TRBD1
J gene: TRBJ1-2
V gene: TRBV9
CDR3 DNA: TGTGCCAGCAGCGTAGTAGGGACAGGGGACTATGGCTACACCTTC
CDR3 protein: CASSVVGTGDYGYTF

clone size: -
D gene: -
J gene: TRBJ2-7
V gene: TRBV27
CDR3 DNA: TGTGCCAGCAGTTCCTGGAGGGATTCCTACGAGCAGTACTTC
CDR3 protein: CASSSWRDSYEQYF

clone size: -
D gene: TRBD1
J gene: TRBJ1-1
V gene: TRBV7-2
CDR3 DNA: TGTGCCAGCAGCCCAAGGGCAGGGGGCACAAACACTGAAGCTTTCTTT
CDR3 protein: CASSPRAGGTNTEAFF

clone size: -
D gene: TRBD1
J gene: TRBJ2-3
V gene: TRBV15
CDR3 DNA: TGTGCCACCCGGACAGGGGAGGCCACAGATACGCAGTATTTT
CDR3 protein: CATRTGEATDTQYF

clone size: once
D gene: TRBD1
J gene: TRBJ2-7
V gene: TRBV5-1
CDR3 DNA: TGCGCCAGCAGCTTCCGGGACAGGGTTTGGGAGCAGTACTTC
CDR3 protein: CASSFRDRVWEQYF

clone size: -
D gene: TRBD2
J gene: TRBJ2-1
V gene: TRBV2
CDR3 DNA: TGTGCCAGCTCTCGGACTAGCGGGGGGCTGTACAATGAGCAGTTCTTC
CDR3 protein: CASSRTSGGLYNEQFF

clone size: few
D gene: TRBD1
J gene: TRBJ1-5
V gene: TRBV4-2
CDR3 DNA: TGTGCCAGCAGCCGGGACAGGAATCAGCCCCAGCATTTT
CDR3 protein: CASSRDRNQPQHF

clone size: -
D gene: -
J gene: TRBJ1-6
V gene: TRBV7-2
CDR3 DNA: TGTGCCAGCAGCTTTAGCAACGATGAGTCACCCCTCCACTTT
CDR3 protein: CASSFSNDESPLHF

clone size: -
D gene: -
J gene: TRBJ2-5
V gene: TRBV19
CDR3 DNA: TGTGCCAGTAGTATATCGCGATTTCCCCCGTCCGGGGCCCAGTACTTC
CDR3 protein: CASSISRFPPSGAQYF

clone size: -
D gene: -
J gene: TRBJ1-1
V gene: TRBV3-1/TRBV3-2
CDR3 DNA: TGTGCCAGCAGTAGGACAGATGGTCCGGTGACGGCTTTCTTT
CDR3 protein: CASSRTDGPVTAFF

clone size: -
D gene: TRBD1
J gene: TRBJ1-2
V gene: TRBV9
CDR3 DNA: TGTGCCAGCAGCCCCCAGGGACAGGGCGCCTATGGCTACACCTTC
CDR3 protein: CASSPQGQGAYGYTF

clone size: -
D gene: TRBD1
J gene: TRBJ2-7
V gene: TRBV27
CDR3 DNA: TGTGCCAGCAGAGGACAGGGACACTACGAGCAGTACTTC
CDR3 protein: CASRGQGHYEQYF

clone size: -
D gene: TRBD2
J gene: TRBJ2-7
V gene: TRBV6-5
CDR3 DNA: TGTGCCAGCAGTTACGTAGCGGGCGACTCCTACGAGCAGTACTTC
CDR3 protein: CASSYVAGDSYEQYF

clone size: -
D gene: TRBD1
J gene: TRBJ2-7
V gene: TRBV6-2/TRBV6-3
CDR3 DNA: TGTGCCAGCAGCCCTCGACAGGGCAGCTCCTACGAGCAGTACTTC
CDR3 protein: CASSPRQGSSYEQYF